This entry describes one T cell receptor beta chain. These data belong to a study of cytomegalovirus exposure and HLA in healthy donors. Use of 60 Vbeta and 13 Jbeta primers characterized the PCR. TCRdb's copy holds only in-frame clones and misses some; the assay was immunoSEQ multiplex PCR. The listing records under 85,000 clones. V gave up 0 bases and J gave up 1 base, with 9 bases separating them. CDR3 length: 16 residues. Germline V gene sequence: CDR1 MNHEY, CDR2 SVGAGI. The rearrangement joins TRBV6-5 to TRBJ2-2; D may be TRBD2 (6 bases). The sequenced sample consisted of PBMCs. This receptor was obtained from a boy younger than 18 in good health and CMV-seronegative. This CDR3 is CASSYSTAGNTGELFF. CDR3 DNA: TGTGCCAGCAGTTACTCCACAGCGGGGAACACCGGGGAGCTGTTTTTT.